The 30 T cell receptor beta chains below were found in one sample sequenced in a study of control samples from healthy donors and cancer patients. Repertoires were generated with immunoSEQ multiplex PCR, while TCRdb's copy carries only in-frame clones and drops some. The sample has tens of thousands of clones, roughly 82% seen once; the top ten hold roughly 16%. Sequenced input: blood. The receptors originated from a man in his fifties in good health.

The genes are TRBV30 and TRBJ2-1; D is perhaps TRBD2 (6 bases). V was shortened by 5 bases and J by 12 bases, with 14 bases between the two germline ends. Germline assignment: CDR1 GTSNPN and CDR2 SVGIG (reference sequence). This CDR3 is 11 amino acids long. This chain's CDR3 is CAWGPRGRQFF. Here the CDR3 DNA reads TGTGCCTGGGGTCCCCGGGGGAGGCAGTTCTTC.

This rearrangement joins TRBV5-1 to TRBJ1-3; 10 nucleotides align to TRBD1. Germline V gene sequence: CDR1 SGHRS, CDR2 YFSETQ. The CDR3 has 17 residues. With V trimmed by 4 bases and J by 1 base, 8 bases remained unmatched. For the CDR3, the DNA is TGCGCCAGCAGCCCATGGACAGGGGGAGAGTCTGGAAACACCATATATTTT. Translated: CASSPWTGGESGNTIYF.

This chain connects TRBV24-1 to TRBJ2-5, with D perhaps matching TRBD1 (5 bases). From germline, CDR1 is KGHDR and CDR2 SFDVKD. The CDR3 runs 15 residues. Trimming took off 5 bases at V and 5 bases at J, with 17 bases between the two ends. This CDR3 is CATSGPQGPRETQYF. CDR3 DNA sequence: TGTGCCACCAGTGGCCCCCAGGGCCCGCGGGAGACCCAGTACTTC.

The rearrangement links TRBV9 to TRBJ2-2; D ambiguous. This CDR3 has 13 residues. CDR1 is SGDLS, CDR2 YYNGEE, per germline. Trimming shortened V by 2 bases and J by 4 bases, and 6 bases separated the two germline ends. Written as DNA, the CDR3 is TGTGCCAGCAGCGTCTGGAGCACCGGGGAGCTGTTTTTT. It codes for CASSVWSTGELFF.

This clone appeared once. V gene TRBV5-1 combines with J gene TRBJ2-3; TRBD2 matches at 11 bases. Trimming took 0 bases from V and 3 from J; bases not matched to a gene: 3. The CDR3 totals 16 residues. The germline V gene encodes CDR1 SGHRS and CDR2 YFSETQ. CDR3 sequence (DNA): TGCGCCAGCAGCTTGGCTCTAGCGGGAGGTACAGATACGCAGTATTTT. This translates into CASSLALAGGTDTQYF.

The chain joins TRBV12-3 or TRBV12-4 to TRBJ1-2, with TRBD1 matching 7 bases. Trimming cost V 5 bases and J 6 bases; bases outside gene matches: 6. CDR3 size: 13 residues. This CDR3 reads CASSLDRINGYTF. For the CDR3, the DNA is TGTGCCAGCAGTCTGGACAGGATTAATGGCTACACCTTC.

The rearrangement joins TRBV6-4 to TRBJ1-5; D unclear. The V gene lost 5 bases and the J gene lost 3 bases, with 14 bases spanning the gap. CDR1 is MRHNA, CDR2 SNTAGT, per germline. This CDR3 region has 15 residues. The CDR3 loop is CASSSGRRVNQPQHF. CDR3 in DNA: TGTGCCAGCAGTTCCGGACGGCGAGTCAATCAGCCCCAGCATTTT.

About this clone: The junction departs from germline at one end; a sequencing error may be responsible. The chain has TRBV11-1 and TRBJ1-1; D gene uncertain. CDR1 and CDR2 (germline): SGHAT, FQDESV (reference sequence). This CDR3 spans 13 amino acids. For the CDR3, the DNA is TGTGTCAGCAGTCTGGGTTGGGGCACTGAAGCTTTCTTT. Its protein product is CVSSLGWGTEAFF.

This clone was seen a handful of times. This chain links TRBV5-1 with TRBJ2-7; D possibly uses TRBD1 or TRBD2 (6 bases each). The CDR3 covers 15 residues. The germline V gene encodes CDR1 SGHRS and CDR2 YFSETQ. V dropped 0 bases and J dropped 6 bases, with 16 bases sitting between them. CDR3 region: CASSLGPGAGSEQYF. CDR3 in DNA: TGCGCCAGCAGCTTGGGTCCGGGGGCCGGCTCCGAGCAGTACTTC.

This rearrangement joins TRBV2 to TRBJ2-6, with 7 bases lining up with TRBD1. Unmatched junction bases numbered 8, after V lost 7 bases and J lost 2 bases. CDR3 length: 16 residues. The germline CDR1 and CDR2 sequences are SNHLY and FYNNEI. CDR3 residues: CASNPGGSAGANVLTF. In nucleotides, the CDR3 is TGTGCCAGCAATCCAGGGGGAAGCGCTGGGGCCAACGTCCTGACTTTC.

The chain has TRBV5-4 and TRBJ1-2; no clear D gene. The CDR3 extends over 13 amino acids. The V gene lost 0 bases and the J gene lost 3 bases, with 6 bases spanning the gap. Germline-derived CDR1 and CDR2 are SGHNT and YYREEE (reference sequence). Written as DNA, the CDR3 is TGTGCCAGCAGCTTGGTGAAAGACTATGGCTACACCTTC. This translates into CASSLVKDYGYTF.

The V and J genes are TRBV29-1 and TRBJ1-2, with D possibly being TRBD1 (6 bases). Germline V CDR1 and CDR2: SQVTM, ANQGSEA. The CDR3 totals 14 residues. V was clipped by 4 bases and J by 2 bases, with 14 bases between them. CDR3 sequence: CSVVDRDKNYGYTF. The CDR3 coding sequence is TGCAGCGTTGTTGACCGGGACAAGAACTATGGCTACACCTTC.

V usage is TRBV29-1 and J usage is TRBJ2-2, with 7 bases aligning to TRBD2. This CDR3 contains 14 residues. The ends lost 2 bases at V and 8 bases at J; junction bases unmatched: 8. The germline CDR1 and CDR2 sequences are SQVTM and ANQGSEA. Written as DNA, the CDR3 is TGCAGCGTTGAACCGGGAGGAGTAGGAGGGGAGCTGTTTTTT. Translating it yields CSVEPGGVGGELFF.

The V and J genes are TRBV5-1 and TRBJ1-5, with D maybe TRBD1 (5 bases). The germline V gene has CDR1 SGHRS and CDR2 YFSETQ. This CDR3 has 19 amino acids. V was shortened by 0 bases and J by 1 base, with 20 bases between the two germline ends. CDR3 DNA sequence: TGCGCCAGCAGCTTGGGGCCAGGGATAGTGCTGTTAAGCAATCAGCCCCAGCATTTT. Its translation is CASSLGPGIVLLSNQPQHF.

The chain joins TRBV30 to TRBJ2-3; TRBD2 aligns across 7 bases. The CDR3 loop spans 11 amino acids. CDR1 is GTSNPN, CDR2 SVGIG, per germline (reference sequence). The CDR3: CAAGAPDTQYF. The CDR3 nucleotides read TGTGCGGCGGGAGCACCAGATACGCAGTATTTT.

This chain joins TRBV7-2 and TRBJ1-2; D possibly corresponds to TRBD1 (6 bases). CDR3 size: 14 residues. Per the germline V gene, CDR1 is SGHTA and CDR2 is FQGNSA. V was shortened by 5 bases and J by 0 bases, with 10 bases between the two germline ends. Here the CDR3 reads CASSTQGANYGYTF. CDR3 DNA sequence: TGTGCCAGCAGCACACAGGGAGCTAACTATGGCTACACCTTC.

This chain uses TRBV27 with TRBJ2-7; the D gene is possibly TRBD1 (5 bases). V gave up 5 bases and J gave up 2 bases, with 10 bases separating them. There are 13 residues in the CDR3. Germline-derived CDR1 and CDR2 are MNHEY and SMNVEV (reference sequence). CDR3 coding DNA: TGTGCCAGCAGTACTTCCAGGGCCTACGAGCAGTACTTC. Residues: CASSTSRAYEQYF.

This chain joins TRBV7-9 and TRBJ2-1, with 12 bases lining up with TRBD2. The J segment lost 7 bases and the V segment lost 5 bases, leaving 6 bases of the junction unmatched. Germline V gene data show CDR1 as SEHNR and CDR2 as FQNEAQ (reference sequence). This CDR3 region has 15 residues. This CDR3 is CASSPGLAGFNEQFF. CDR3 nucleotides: TGTGCCAGCAGCCCGGGACTAGCGGGCTTTAATGAGCAGTTCTTC.

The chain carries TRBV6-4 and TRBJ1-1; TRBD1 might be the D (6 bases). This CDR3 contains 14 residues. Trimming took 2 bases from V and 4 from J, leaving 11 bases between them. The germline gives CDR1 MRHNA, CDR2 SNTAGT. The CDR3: CASSDTNRATEAFF. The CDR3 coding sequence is TGTGCCAGCAGTGACACAAACAGGGCCACTGAAGCTTTCTTT.

Here the CDR3 reads CASSYPAGGSNEQFF. The CDR3 DNA follows: TGTGCCAGCAGTTACCCAGCGGGAGGGAGTAATGAGCAGTTCTTC. The chain couples TRBV6-2 or TRBV6-3 to TRBJ2-1, with 10 bases that match TRBD2. The CDR3 is made up of 15 amino acids. CDR1 and CDR2 from the germline V gene are MNHEY and SVGEGT. V gave up 2 bases and J gave up 7 bases; unmatched junction bases: 5.

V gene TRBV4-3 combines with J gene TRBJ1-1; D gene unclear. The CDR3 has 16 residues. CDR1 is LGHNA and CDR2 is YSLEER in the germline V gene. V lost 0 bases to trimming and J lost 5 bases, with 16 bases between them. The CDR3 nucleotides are TGCGCCAGCAGCCAAGAAAGTGCCAGACCTTCGACTGAAGCTTTCTTT. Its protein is CASSQESARPSTEAFF.

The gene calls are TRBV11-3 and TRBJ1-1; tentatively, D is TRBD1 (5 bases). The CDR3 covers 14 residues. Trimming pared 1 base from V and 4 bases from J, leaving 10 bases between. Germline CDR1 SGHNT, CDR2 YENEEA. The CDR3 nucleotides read TGTGCCAGCAGCTTAGCGGGGGGGGGCACTGAAGCTTTCTTT. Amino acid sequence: CASSLAGGGTEAFF.

CDR3 loop: CASSIEYPKNTGELFF. In DNA, the CDR3 is TGTGCCAGTAGTATAGAGTATCCCAAGAACACCGGGGAGCTGTTTTTT. The chain recombines TRBV19 with TRBJ2-2; D is ambiguous. The germline V and J ends were trimmed by 0 bases and 1 base, with 9 bases remaining between them. This CDR3 spans 16 amino acids. Germline CDR1 LNHDA, CDR2 SQIVND (reference sequence).

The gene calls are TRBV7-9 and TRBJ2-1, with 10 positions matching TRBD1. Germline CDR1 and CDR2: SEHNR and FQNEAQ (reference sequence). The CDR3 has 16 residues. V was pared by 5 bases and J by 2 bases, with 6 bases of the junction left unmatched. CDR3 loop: CASSHVGTGAYNEQFF. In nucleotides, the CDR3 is TGTGCCAGCAGCCATGTAGGGACAGGGGCCTACAATGAGCAGTTCTTC.

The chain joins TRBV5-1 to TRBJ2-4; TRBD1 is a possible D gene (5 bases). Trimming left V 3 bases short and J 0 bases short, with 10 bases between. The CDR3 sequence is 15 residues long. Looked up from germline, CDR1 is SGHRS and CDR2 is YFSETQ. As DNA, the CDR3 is TGCGCCAGCAGCTCGGACACCATAGCCAAAAACATTCAGTACTTC. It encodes CASSSDTIAKNIQYF.

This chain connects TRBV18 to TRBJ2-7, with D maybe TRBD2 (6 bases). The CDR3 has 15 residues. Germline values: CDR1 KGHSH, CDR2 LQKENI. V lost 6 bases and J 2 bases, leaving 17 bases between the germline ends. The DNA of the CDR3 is TGTGCCAGCTCCCCTCAGGCCGGGGGTACCTACGAGCAGTACTTC. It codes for CASSPQAGGTYEQYF.

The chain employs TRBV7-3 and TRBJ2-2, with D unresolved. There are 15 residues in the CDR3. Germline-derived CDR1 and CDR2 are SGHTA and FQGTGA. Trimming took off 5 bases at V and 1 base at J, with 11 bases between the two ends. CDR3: CASSLKTGNTGELFF. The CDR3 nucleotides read TGTGCCAGCAGCCTAAAGACGGGGAACACCGGGGAGCTGTTTTTT.

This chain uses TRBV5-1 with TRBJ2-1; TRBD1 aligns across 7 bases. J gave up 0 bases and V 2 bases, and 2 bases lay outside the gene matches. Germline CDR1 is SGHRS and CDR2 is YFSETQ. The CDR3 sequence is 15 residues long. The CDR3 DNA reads TGCGCCAGCAGCTTCGAGGGGGCCTCCTACAATGAGCAGTTCTTC. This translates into CASSFEGASYNEQFF.

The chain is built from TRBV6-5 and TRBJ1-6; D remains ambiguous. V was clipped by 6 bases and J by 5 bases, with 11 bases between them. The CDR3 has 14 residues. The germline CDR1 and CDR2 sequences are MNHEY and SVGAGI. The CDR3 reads CASSNGLDNSPLHF. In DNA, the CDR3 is TGTGCCAGCAGCAACGGACTGGATAATTCACCCCTCCACTTT.

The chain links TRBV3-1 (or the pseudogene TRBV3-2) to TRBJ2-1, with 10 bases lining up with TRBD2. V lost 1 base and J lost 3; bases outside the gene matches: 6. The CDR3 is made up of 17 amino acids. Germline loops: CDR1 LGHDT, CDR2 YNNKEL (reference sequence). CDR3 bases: TGTGCCAGCAGCCAAGGGGCTAGCGGGAGAAACTACAATGAGCAGTTCTTC. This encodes CASSQGASGRNYNEQFF.